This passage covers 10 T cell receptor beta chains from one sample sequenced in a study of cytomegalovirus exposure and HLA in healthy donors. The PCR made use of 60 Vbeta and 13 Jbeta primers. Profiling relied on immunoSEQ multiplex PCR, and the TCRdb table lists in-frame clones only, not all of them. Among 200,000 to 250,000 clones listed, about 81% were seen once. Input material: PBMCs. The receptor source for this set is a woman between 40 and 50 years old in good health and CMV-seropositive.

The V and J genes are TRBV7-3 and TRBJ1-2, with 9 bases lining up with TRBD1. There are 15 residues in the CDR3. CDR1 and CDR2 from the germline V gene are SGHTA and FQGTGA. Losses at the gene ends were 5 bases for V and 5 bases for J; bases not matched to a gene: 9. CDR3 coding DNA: TGTGCCAGCAGCCCGGGACAGGGAATGATGTATGGCTACACCTTC. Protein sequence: CASSPGQGMMYGYTF. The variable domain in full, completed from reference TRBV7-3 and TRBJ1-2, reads GAGVSQTPSNKVTEKGKYVELRCDPISGHTALYWYRQSLGQGPEFLIYFQGTGAADDSGLPNDRFFAVRPEGSVSTLKIQRTERGDSAVYLCASSPGQGMMYGYTFGSGTRLTVV.

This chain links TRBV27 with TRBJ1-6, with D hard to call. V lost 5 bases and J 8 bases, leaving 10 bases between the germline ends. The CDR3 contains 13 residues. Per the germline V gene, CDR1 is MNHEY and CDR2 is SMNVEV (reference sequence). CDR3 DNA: TGTGCCAGCAGTCTCTCGGTAGATTCACCCCTCCACTTT. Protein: CASSLSVDSPLHF.

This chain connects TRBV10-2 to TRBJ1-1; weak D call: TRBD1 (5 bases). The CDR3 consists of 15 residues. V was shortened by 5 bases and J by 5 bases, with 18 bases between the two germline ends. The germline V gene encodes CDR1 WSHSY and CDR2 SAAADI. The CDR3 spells CASSPLGQGRTEAFF. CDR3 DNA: TGCGCCAGCAGTCCTCTGGGGCAGGGTCGAACTGAAGCTTTCTTT.

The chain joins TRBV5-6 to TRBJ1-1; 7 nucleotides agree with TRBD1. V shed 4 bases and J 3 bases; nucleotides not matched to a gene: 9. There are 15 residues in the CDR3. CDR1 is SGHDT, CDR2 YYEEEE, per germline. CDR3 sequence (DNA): TGTGCCAGCAGCATAAACAGGGGCCGGGACACTGAAGCTTTCTTT. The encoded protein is CASSINRGRDTEAFF.

CDR3 bases: TGTGCCATCAGTGAGGGCGGGGGGAACACCGGGGAGCTGTTTTTT. Amino acid sequence: CAISEGGGNTGELFF. The chain uses TRBV10-3 and TRBJ2-2; TRBD2 agrees at 7 bases. CDR3 length equals 15 residues. J was trimmed by 1 base and V by 2 bases; bases with no gene match: 1. Germline V gene sequence: CDR1 ENHRY, CDR2 SYGVKD.

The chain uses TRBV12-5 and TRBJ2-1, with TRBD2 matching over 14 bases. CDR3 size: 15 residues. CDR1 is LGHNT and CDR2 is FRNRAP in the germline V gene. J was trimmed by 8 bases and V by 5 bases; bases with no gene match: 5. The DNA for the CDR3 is TGTGCTAGTGGTATGGGACTAGCGGGGGACTATGAGCAGTTCTTC. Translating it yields CASGMGLAGDYEQFF.

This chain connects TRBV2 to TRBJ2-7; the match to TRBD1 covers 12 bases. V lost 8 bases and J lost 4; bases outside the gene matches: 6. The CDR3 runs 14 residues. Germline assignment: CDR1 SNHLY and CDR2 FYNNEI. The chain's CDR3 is CASLLGQGAYEQYF. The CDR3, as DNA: TGTGCCAGCTTGTTGGGACAGGGGGCTTACGAGCAGTACTTC. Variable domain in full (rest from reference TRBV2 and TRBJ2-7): EPEVTQTPSHQVTQMGQEVILRCVPISNHLYFYWYRQILGQKVEFLVSFYNNEISEKSEIFDDQFSVERPDGSNFTLKIRSTKLEDSAMYFCASLLGQGAYEQYFGPGTRLTVT.

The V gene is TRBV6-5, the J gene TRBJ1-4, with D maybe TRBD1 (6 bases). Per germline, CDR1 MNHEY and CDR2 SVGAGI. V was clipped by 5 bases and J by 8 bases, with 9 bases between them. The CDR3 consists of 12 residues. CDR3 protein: CASSTGSEKLFF. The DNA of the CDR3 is TGTGCCAGCAGTACAGGGTCCGAAAAACTGTTTTTT.

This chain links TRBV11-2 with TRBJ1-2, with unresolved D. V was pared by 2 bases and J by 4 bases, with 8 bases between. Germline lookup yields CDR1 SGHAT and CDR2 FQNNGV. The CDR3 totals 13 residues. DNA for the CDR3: TGTGCCAGCAGCTTAAGCCGCCTCTATGGCTACACCTTC. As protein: CASSLSRLYGYTF.

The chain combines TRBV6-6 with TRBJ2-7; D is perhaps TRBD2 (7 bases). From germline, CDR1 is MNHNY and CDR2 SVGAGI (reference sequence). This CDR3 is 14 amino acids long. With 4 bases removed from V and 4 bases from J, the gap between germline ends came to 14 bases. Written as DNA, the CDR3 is TGTGCCAGCAGTTGGGGGGGCCAGGTATACGAGCAGTACTTC. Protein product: CASSWGGQVYEQYF.